The rows below give T cell receptor beta chains drawn from one sample of a study of memory CD4+ T cells and cytomegalovirus serostatus. Profiled with immunoSEQ multiplex PCR; TCRdb holds only in-frame clones, not every one. This sample yields 52,000 or so clones, of which roughly 72% are seen a single time; about 1.5% belongs to the top ten. Sequenced sample: memory CD4+ T cells from blood. The source is an adult in good health and CMV-seronegative. The CDR3 runs from the conserved cysteine through the conserved F or W.

V gene,J gene,CDR3 protein
TRBV29-1,TRBJ1-2,CSVEMDSFFYGYTF
TRBV19,TRBJ1-2,CASSIGVQTHGYTF
TRBV28,TRBJ1-2,CASSSMGSRTGYGYTF
TRBV5-1,TRBJ1-1,CASSLATGVNTEAFF
TRBV5-4,TRBJ1-1,CASSLALGGMNTEAFF
TRBV2,TRBJ2-1,CASRQQEYSYNEQFF
TRBV7-2,TRBJ2-5,CASSFRDLETQYF
TRBV7-7,TRBJ2-6,CASSAGAGTGAAGANVLTF
TRBV19,TRBJ1-4,CASSTTGSGSKKLFF
TRBV5-4,TRBJ2-5,CASSLDSGSGKTQYF
TRBV18,TRBJ2-2,CASSPPYLGTGELFF
TRBV5-6,TRBJ2-7,CASSLRGPAGINF
TRBV11-2,TRBJ1-1,CASSWQAGGKAFF